These 32 T cell receptor beta chains share one sample of origin, sequenced in a study of control samples from healthy donors and cancer patients. Libraries were prepared by immunoSEQ multiplex PCR; TCRdb keeps only in-frame clonotypes and omits some of them. This table holds about 120,000 clones, 85% to 95% found once. The material sequenced was PBMCs. These receptors all stem from a man older than 75 with head and neck cancer.

V usage is TRBV2 and J usage is TRBJ2-7; 11 nucleotides line up with TRBD2. Germline CDR1 and CDR2: SNHLY and FYNNEI. V lost 4 bases, J lost 5 bases, and 13 bases stayed unmatched. The CDR3 has 17 residues. The CDR3 DNA follows: TGTGCCAGCAGTGGTTTCGTTTTGGCTAGCGGGAGGAACGAGCAGTACTTC. As protein: CASSGFVLASGRNEQYF. The entire variable domain, with the rest obtained from reference TRBV2 and TRBJ2-7, is as follows: EPEVTQTPSHQVTQMGQEVILRCVPISNHLYFYWYRQILGQKVEFLVSFYNNEISEKSEIFDDQFSVERPDGSNFTLKIRSTKLEDSAMYFCASSGFVLASGRNEQYFGPGTRLTVT.

A note on this clone: Germline is not matched at one junction end, which may reflect a read error. J is TRBJ1-2 and V is TRBV24-1; TRBD1 is a possible D gene (6 bases). Germline V gene sequence: CDR1 KGHDR, CDR2 SFDVKD. The CDR3 extends over 12 amino acids. The CDR3 sequence: CAASEGGRGYTF. CDR3 bases: TGTGCCGCCAGTGAGGGGGGTCGCGGCTACACCTTC.

V and J are TRBV9 and TRBJ2-7; 7 nucleotides line up with TRBD1. V lost 4 bases and J lost 4; bases outside the gene matches: 8. Germline lookup yields CDR1 SGDLS and CDR2 YYNGEE. This CDR3 is built from 14 residues. The CDR3 sequence is CASSIHRDSYEQYF. CDR3 DNA: TGTGCCAGCAGCATCCACCGGGACAGTTACGAGCAGTACTTC.

The chain has TRBV5-4 and TRBJ2-7; 7 bases line up with TRBD1. Germline loops: CDR1 SGHNT, CDR2 YYREEE (reference sequence). The CDR3 covers 15 residues. The V gene end was trimmed by 4 bases and the J gene end by 2 bases; junction bases not matched to a gene: 9. The CDR3 nucleotides are TGTGCCAGCAGCCCGCCCCGCCAGGGGGCCTACGAGCAGTACTTC. Its protein product is CASSPPRQGAYEQYF.

V and J are TRBV20-1 and TRBJ2-7; no reliable D call. CDR1 is DFQATT, CDR2 SNEGSKA, per germline (reference sequence). The CDR3 contains 15 residues. V was shortened by 3 bases and J by 0 bases, with 15 bases between the two germline ends. For the CDR3, the DNA is TGCAGTGCTAGTAGGCTCTCCATGAGCTCCTACGAGCAGTACTTC. Translating gives CSASRLSMSSYEQYF.

The chain carries TRBV5-1 and TRBJ2-3; the D gene is possibly TRBD1 (6 bases). Germline-derived CDR1 and CDR2 are SGHRS and YFSETQ. The CDR3 loop spans 14 amino acids. The V end was cut by 0 bases, the J end by 5 bases, with 10 bases between. The CDR3 coding sequence is TGCGCCAGCAGCTTGGGGGGGCCGGGAGATACGCAGTATTTT. Its translation: CASSLGGPGDTQYF.

This chain connects TRBV4-1 to TRBJ2-2; 7 bases agree with TRBD2. Germline CDR1 is MGHRA and CDR2 is YSYEKL. Trimming removed 4 bases from V and 7 bases from J; junction bases left unmatched: 9. The CDR3 runs to 15 residues. CDR3 sequence: CASSLGLVTVGELFF. CDR3 DNA sequence: TGCGCCAGCAGCCTCGGACTAGTAACAGTCGGGGAGCTGTTTTTT.

The V and J genes are TRBV30 and TRBJ1-5; maybe TRBD1 (5 bases). The CDR3 consists of 14 residues. The V gene's germline CDR1 is GTSNPN and CDR2 SVGIG (reference sequence). Trimming stripped 2 bases from V and 4 bases from J, with 12 bases between. DNA of the CDR3: TGTGCCTGGAGTTATCGGGGACGGAATCAGCCCCAGCATTTT. It specifies CAWSYRGRNQPQHF.

V is TRBV27 and J is TRBJ2-5; D possibly matches TRBD1 or TRBD2 (5 bases each). V was shortened by 5 bases and J by 9 bases, with 19 bases between the two germline ends. The CDR3 sequence is 14 residues long. CDR1 and CDR2 (germline): MNHEY, SMNVEV (reference sequence). The CDR3 region is CASSPGTASGAQYF. The CDR3 coding sequence is TGTGCCAGCAGTCCCGGGACCGCATCGGGTGCCCAGTACTTC.

J is TRBJ1-4 and V is TRBV29-1; TRBD1 might be the D (5 bases). Germline loops: CDR1 SQVTM, CDR2 ANQGSEA. Deletions cut 6 bases from V and 5 bases from J, with 13 bases between. The CDR3 length is 13 residues. The CDR3 DNA reads TGCAGCGTGATCCGGGACGGAAATGAAAAACTGTTTTTT. Translation gives CSVIRDGNEKLFF.

The rearrangement joins TRBV10-1 to TRBJ1-1; TRBD1 is a possible D gene (6 bases). This CDR3 has 13 amino acids. Between the trimmed V and J ends, which lost 8 bases and 4 bases, there was a span of 14 bases. Germline V gene data show CDR1 as WNHNN and CDR2 as SYGVQD (reference sequence). The CDR3 region is CASGGGISTEAFF. CDR3 nucleotide sequence: TGCGCCAGCGGAGGGGGGATAAGCACTGAAGCTTTCTTT.

The chain carries TRBV27 and TRBJ2-7; D is unresolved. The CDR3 spans 13 residues. The V gene lost 3 bases and the J gene lost 0 bases, with 6 bases spanning the gap. Germline CDR1 MNHEY, CDR2 SMNVEV (reference sequence). CDR3 in amino acids: CASSFLNSYEQYF. The CDR3 DNA is TGTGCCAGCAGTTTCCTCAACTCCTACGAGCAGTACTTC.

This rearrangement joins TRBV7-8 to TRBJ1-2; D is unclear. This CDR3 has 12 amino acids. V was shortened by 5 bases and J by 4 bases, with 8 bases between the two germline ends. Germline V gives CDR1 SGHVS, CDR2 FQNEAQ. The CDR3 reads CASSEGSYGYTF. In DNA, the CDR3 is TGTGCCAGCAGCGAGGGAAGCTATGGCTACACCTTC.

The chain recombines TRBV6-5 with TRBJ1-1, with D maybe TRBD1 (5 bases). The CDR3 runs 15 residues. Deletions cut 0 bases from V and 1 base from J, with 9 bases between. Germline V gene lookup returns CDR1 MNHEY and CDR2 SVGAGI. The CDR3 coding sequence is TGTGCCAGCAGTTACTCCCCGGGGGGGAACACTGAAGCTTTCTTT. Amino acid sequence: CASSYSPGGNTEAFF.

The chain uses TRBV19 and TRBJ2-5, with 7 bases that match TRBD1. CDR3 length: 14 residues. Germline CDR1 is LNHDA and CDR2 is SQIVND (reference sequence). With V trimmed by 5 bases and J by 1 base, 4 bases remained unmatched. The CDR3 spells CASSLRQGQETQYF. The CDR3 nucleotides are TGTGCCAGTAGTCTTCGACAGGGCCAAGAGACCCAGTACTTC.

CDR3 loop: CAWSTRADVYGYTF. Here the CDR3 DNA reads TGTGCCTGGAGCACTAGGGCAGACGTTTATGGCTACACCTTC. The chain has TRBV30 and TRBJ1-2; unclear D gene. From germline, CDR1 is GTSNPN and CDR2 SVGIG (reference sequence). The CDR3 is 14 amino acids. With 3 bases removed from V and 5 bases from J, the gap between germline ends came to 16 bases.

V is TRBV10-3 and J is TRBJ1-4; D perhaps matches TRBD1 (6 bases). The CDR3 has 16 residues. CDR1 is ENHRY and CDR2 is SYGVKD in the germline V gene. V dropped 1 base and J dropped 0 bases, with 9 bases sitting between them. CDR3 sequence (DNA): TGTGCCATCAGTGAGTTCGCAGGGGCAACTAATGAAAAACTGTTTTTT. It is translated as CAISEFAGATNEKLFF.

The rearrangement links TRBV30 to TRBJ2-1, with TRBD2 identical over 11 bases. The J segment lost 5 bases and the V segment lost 3 bases, leaving 6 bases of the junction unmatched. This CDR3 is built from 15 residues. Germline V gives CDR1 GTSNPN, CDR2 SVGIG (reference sequence). The CDR3 DNA sequence: TGTGCCTGGAGGAGACTAGCGGGGACAAACAATGAGCAGTTCTTC. Its translation: CAWRRLAGTNNEQFF. Complete variable domain (other parts from reference TRBV30 and TRBJ2-1): SQTIHQWPATLVQPVGSPLSLECTVEGTSNPNLYWYRQAAGRGLQLLFYSVGIGQISSEVPQNLSASRPQDRQFILSSKKLLLSDSGFYLCAWRRLAGTNNEQFFGPGTRLTVL.

The rearrangement joins TRBV5-5 to TRBJ1-1; D is unresolved. The CDR3 length is 13 residues. Germline V gene data show CDR1 as SGHKS and CDR2 as YYEKEE (reference sequence). Deletions cut 5 bases from V and 4 bases from J, with 12 bases between. This CDR3 reads CASSSLGFTEAFF. The CDR3 DNA follows: TGTGCCAGCAGTTCCCTGGGGTTCACTGAAGCTTTCTTT.

The chain couples TRBV6-1 to TRBJ2-4; D gene uncertain. The germline V and J ends were trimmed by 2 bases and 16 bases, with 15 bases remaining between them. The CDR3 has 12 amino acids. Germline CDR1 is MNHNS and CDR2 is SASEGT. This CDR3 reads CASSEYLLFVYF. CDR3 bases: TGTGCCAGCAGTGAATACCTTTTATTCGTTTACTTC.

The chain combines TRBV7-8 with TRBJ2-6, with 11 bases fitting TRBD2. With V trimmed by 5 bases and J by 6 bases, 9 bases remained unmatched. Germline V gene sequence: CDR1 SGHVS, CDR2 FQNEAQ. This CDR3 contains 17 residues. The CDR3 loop reads CASSVRLAGSLANVLTF. The CDR3 region has the DNA TGTGCCAGCAGCGTCCGACTAGCGGGGTCGTTGGCCAACGTCCTGACTTTC.

CDR3 region: CASSDGPGNTIYF. Written as DNA, the CDR3 is TGTGCCAGCAGTGATGGTCCTGGAAACACCATATATTTT. The chain recombines TRBV6-1 with TRBJ1-3; D not resolved. With 3 bases removed from V and 2 bases from J, the gap between germline ends came to 5 bases. The CDR3 is made up of 13 amino acids. Germline loops: CDR1 MNHNS, CDR2 SASEGT.

The chain carries TRBV11-2 and TRBJ2-1; 9 bases map to TRBD2. CDR3 length: 15 residues. The V gene end was trimmed by 5 bases and the J gene end by 1 base; junction bases not matched to a gene: 3. Germline CDR1 SGHAT, CDR2 FQNNGV. The CDR3 sequence is CASSHSGSSYNEQFF. The CDR3 DNA reads as TGTGCCAGCAGCCATAGCGGGAGTTCCTACAATGAGCAGTTCTTC.

The V gene is TRBV6-5, the J gene TRBJ2-2; D is ambiguous. The CDR3 length is 15 residues. The V gene lost 6 bases and the J gene lost 4 bases, with 15 bases spanning the gap. The V gene's germline CDR1 is MNHEY and CDR2 SVGAGI. The CDR3 region is CASRGWAMSTGELFF. The CDR3 nucleotides are TGTGCCAGCAGAGGGTGGGCTATGAGCACCGGGGAGCTGTTTTTT.

V and J are TRBV6-4 and TRBJ1-3; TRBD1 matches at 9 bases. Germline values: CDR1 MRHNA, CDR2 SNTAGT. V lost 2 bases and J lost 4; bases outside the gene matches: 3. The CDR3 is made up of 15 amino acids. The CDR3 region is CASSDTGTGGNTIYF. The CDR3 nucleotides are TGTGCCAGCAGTGACACCGGGACAGGGGGAAACACCATATATTTT.

The chain combines TRBV5-8 with TRBJ2-6; D perhaps matches TRBD2 (6 bases). The CDR3 extends over 13 amino acids. V was shortened by 7 bases and J by 3 bases, with 8 bases between the two germline ends. Germline assignment: CDR1 SGHTS and CDR2 YDEGEE. As DNA, the CDR3 is TGTGCCAGCGTAGCGGATGGGGCCAACGTCCTGACTTTC. Encoded protein: CASVADGANVLTF.

This clone was seen once. The rearrangement links TRBV6-4 to TRBJ1-2; unclear D gene. The CDR3 extends over 9 amino acids. The germline CDR1 and CDR2 sequences are MRHNA and SNTAGT. The V end was cut by 10 bases, the J end by 8 bases, with 8 bases between. The CDR3 DNA is TGTGCCACCCCCCTGGGCTACACCTTC. Amino acids: CATPLGYTF.

The chain couples TRBV6-2 or TRBV6-3 to TRBJ1-1; tentatively, D is TRBD1 (5 bases). Trimming left V 0 bases short and J 10 bases short, with 9 bases between. Looked up from germline, CDR1 is MNHEY and CDR2 is SVGEGT. This CDR3 contains 12 residues. In DNA, the CDR3 is TGTGCCAGCAGTTACTCGCCAGGGAGAGCTTTCTTT. It encodes CASSYSPGRAFF.

The rearrangement links TRBV30 to TRBJ2-3; D is unclear. V lost 2 bases and J 0 bases, leaving 9 bases between the germline ends. Germline assignment: CDR1 GTSNPN and CDR2 SVGIG (reference sequence). The CDR3 is 14 amino acids. CDR3 loop: CAWSLGVSTDTQYF. The CDR3 bases are TGTGCCTGGAGTTTGGGCGTAAGCACAGATACGCAGTATTTT. Full variable domain (missing parts from reference TRBV30 and TRBJ2-3): SQTIHQWPATLVQPVGSPLSLECTVEGTSNPNLYWYRQAAGRGLQLLFYSVGIGQISSEVPQNLSASRPQDRQFILSSKKLLLSDSGFYLCAWSLGVSTDTQYFGPGTRLTVL.

This sequence joins TRBV9 and TRBJ2-1, with a weak D call TRBD2 (5 bases). V was shortened by 1 base and J by 10 bases, with 27 bases between the two germline ends. Germline lookup yields CDR1 SGDLS and CDR2 YYNGEE. This CDR3 contains 18 residues. The CDR3 sequence is CASSVLPAAGLEGTEQFF. The CDR3, as DNA: TGTGCCAGCAGCGTACTCCCGGCTGCAGGATTAGAGGGTACCGAGCAGTTCTTC.

This chain connects TRBV9 to TRBJ2-4; maybe TRBD2 (7 bases). This CDR3 has 16 residues. V gave up 0 bases and J gave up 0 bases, with 10 bases separating them. In germline, CDR1 is SGDLS, CDR2 YYNGEE. CDR3 in amino acids: CASSVGGGGAKNIQYF. In nucleotides, the CDR3 is TGTGCCAGCAGCGTAGGGGGAGGGGGAGCCAAAAACATTCAGTACTTC.

This clone has just one count. CDR3 sequence (DNA): TGCAGCGTCCAGGGGGGGATCCAAGAGACCCAGTACTTC. It specifies CSVQGGIQETQYF. This chain uses TRBV29-1 with TRBJ2-5; perhaps D is TRBD1 or TRBD2 (7 bases each). CDR3 size: 13 residues. The germline CDR1 and CDR2 sequences are SQVTM and ANQGSEA. Trimming left V 6 bases short and J 1 base short, with 12 bases between.